Listed below are T cell receptor beta chains from one sample, sequenced in a study of identical twins. A single record per CDR3 protein comes from TCRdb applying MiXCR to the 5' RACE reads. In the table there are about 690,000 distinct CDR3 sequences, approximately 22% of which are singletons. The same data also went into a second study, on T cells expressing NK-cell markers.

Sequenced sample: PBMCs. All receptors derive from a woman between 18 and 29 years old in good health. Both conserved end residues are part of each CDR3. Fields, in order: clone size, J gene, D gene, V gene, CDR3 DNA, CDR3 protein. A D gene is named only where the DNA matches it firmly. Clone size is stated in some rows and not others, as once, few, many or a class when expanded.

size: many; J: TRBJ2-7; D: -; V: TRBV7-2; DNA: TGTGCCAGCAGCTTAGGAAGGGGTTACGAGCAGTACTTC; CDR3: CASSLGRGYEQYF
size: -; J: TRBJ1-2; D: TRBD1; V: TRBV7-9; DNA: TGTGCCAGCAGACCGGACGGACAGGGGAGCTATGGCTACACCTTC; CDR3: CASRPDGQGSYGYTF
size: many; J: TRBJ1-1; D: -; V: TRBV9; DNA: TGTGCCAGCAGCTCCATCGGGGGCACTGAAGCTTTCTTT; CDR3: CASSSIGGTEAFF
size: -; J: TRBJ2-3; D: TRBD2; V: TRBV20-1; DNA: TGCAGTGCGGGACTAGCGGGGTTGGATACGCAGTATTTT; CDR3: CSAGLAGLDTQYF
size: -; J: TRBJ2-1; D: -; V: TRBV5-1; DNA: TGCGCCAGCAGCTTGTTTGAAGCAACAGGCGAGCAGTTCTTC; CDR3: CASSLFEATGEQFF
size: -; J: TRBJ2-7; D: -; V: TRBV27; DNA: TGTGCCAGCAGTTTGGTCGTCGGGACGGCCTACGAGCAGTACTTC; CDR3: CASSLVVGTAYEQYF
size: many; J: TRBJ2-7; D: TRBD2; V: TRBV5-1; DNA: TGCGCCAGCAGCTTGGGACTAGCGGATTCCTACGAGCAGTACTTC; CDR3: CASSLGLADSYEQYF
size: many; J: TRBJ2-7; D: TRBD2; V: TRBV18; DNA: TGTGCCAGCTCACCAGGGACTAGCGGGAGTTCGGTCTACGAGCAGTACTTC; CDR3: CASSPGTSGSSVYEQYF
size: many; J: TRBJ1-1; D: -; V: TRBV20-1; DNA: TGCAGTGCTAGAAGACAGCATGAAGCTTTCTTT; CDR3: CSARRQHEAFF
size: -; J: TRBJ2-1; D: TRBD2; V: TRBV20-1; DNA: TGCAGTGCTAGAGATCTCGAACTAGCGGGAGATCAGGAGTTCTTC; CDR3: CSARDLELAGDQEFF
size: many; J: TRBJ2-7; D: -; V: TRBV5-5; DNA: TGTGCCAGCAGCTCCGGGACACGCTCCTACGAGCAGTACTTC; CDR3: CASSSGTRSYEQYF
size: few; J: TRBJ1-5; D: -; V: TRBV10-3; DNA: TGTGCCATCAGTGAGTCGGGTTCGACTGGAAACCGGCCCCAGCATTTT; CDR3: CAISESGSTGNRPQHF
size: few; J: TRBJ2-7; D: TRBD1; V: TRBV6-1; DNA: TGTGCCAGCAGACAACGGGACAGATCTGACCACGAGCAGTACTTC; CDR3: CASRQRDRSDHEQYF
size: many; J: TRBJ2-3; D: -; V: TRBV29-1; DNA: TGCAGCGTTGTACCCACCACCGATACGCAGTATTTT; CDR3: CSVVPTTDTQYF
size: few; J: TRBJ2-1; D: -; V: TRBV29-1; DNA: TGCAGCGTGACCGGGGAGGAGAATGAGCAGTTCTTC; CDR3: CSVTGEENEQFF
size: -; J: TRBJ2-3; D: -; V: TRBV14; DNA: TGTGCCAGCAGCCAAGATTGGGGTTCCGGGGCCACAGATACGCAGTATTTT; CDR3: CASSQDWGSGATDTQYF
size: -; J: TRBJ2-3; D: -; V: TRBV6-1; DNA: TGTGCCAGCATCGGGACGTTCACAGATACGCAGTATTTT; CDR3: CASIGTFTDTQYF
size: -; J: TRBJ2-1; D: -; V: TRBV5-1; DNA: TGCGCCAGCAGCTTGCCTAGCCCCAATGAGCAGTTCTTC; CDR3: CASSLPSPNEQFF
size: -; J: TRBJ1-2; D: TRBD1; V: TRBV6-1; DNA: TGTGCCAGCAGTAGACAGGGGTCGTCAGGCTACACCTTC; CDR3: CASSRQGSSGYTF
size: -; J: TRBJ2-1; D: -; V: TRBV29-1; DNA: TGCAGCGTTTTTGGACCGCACAATGAGCAGTTCTTC; CDR3: CSVFGPHNEQFF
size: -; J: TRBJ1-2; D: -; V: TRBV27; DNA: TGTGCCAGCAGTTTGACCCCACCCCCAAATGGCTACACCTTC; CDR3: CASSLTPPPNGYTF
size: -; J: TRBJ2-5; D: -; V: TRBV20-1; DNA: TGCAGTGCTTCGACATTAGCGGACCAAGAGACCCAGTACTTC; CDR3: CSASTLADQETQYF
size: -; J: TRBJ2-5; D: -; V: TRBV6-1; DNA: TGTGCCAGCAGAGGACTGTACCAAGAGACCCAGTACTTC; CDR3: CASRGLYQETQYF
size: -; J: TRBJ2-5; D: TRBD2; V: TRBV6-5; DNA: TGTGCCACCTCGGGACTACAAGAGACCCAGTACTTC; CDR3: CATSGLQETQYF
size: once; J: TRBJ1-2; D: -; V: TRBV25-1; DNA: TGTGCCAGCAGTGAATTTGGCAGGGCCCTCTATGGCTACACCTTC; CDR3: CASSEFGRALYGYTF
size: -; J: TRBJ2-7; D: TRBD2; V: TRBV9; DNA: TGTGCCAGCAGCGTGTTACTAGCGGGGGACGAGCAGTACTTC; CDR3: CASSVLLAGDEQYF
size: -; J: TRBJ1-1; D: -; V: TRBV27; DNA: TGTGCCAGCAGTTCCCGACAATACCCCGGGACATTCAGCGGTGGTGAAGCTTTCTTT; CDR3: CASSSRQYPGTFSGGEAFF
size: few; J: TRBJ1-4; D: -; V: TRBV20-1; DNA: TGCAGTGCTAGACGGACGCAGCCGGGGATTACAACTAATGAAAAACTGTTTTTT; CDR3: CSARRTQPGITTNEKLFF
size: -; J: TRBJ1-1; D: -; V: TRBV5-5; DNA: TGTGCCAGCAGCTTGGCCGTAGGTAACACTGAAGCTTTCTTT; CDR3: CASSLAVGNTEAFF
size: -; J: TRBJ2-5; D: -; V: TRBV20-1; DNA: TGCAGTGCTAGAGATTCCAGCTTGGGCCAGTACTTC; CDR3: CSARDSSLGQYF
size: many; J: TRBJ2-1; D: -; V: TRBV5-1; DNA: TGCGCCAGCAGCTTTGATTCGGGGGCACGGCAGTTCTTC; CDR3: CASSFDSGARQFF
size: few; J: TRBJ2-3; D: TRBD2; V: TRBV20-1; DNA: TGCAGTGCTAGAGGACTAGCGACGGCAGATACGCAGTATTTT; CDR3: CSARGLATADTQYF
size: many; J: TRBJ2-5; D: TRBD2; V: TRBV20-1; DNA: TGCAGTGCTAGAACCCTTGCCGGTGCGGGAGTCGGGGTGAGGCAAGAGACCCAGTACTTC; CDR3: CSARTLAGAGVGVRQETQYF
size: -; J: TRBJ2-1; D: -; V: TRBV9; DNA: TGTGCCAGCTCCCTGTGGGTCTCGGGCAATGAGCAGTTCTTC; CDR3: CASSLWVSGNEQFF
size: many; J: TRBJ1-4; D: -; V: TRBV7-9; DNA: TGTGCCAGCGGTCACCAACAGGGTTCACCTAATGAAAAACTGTTTTTT; CDR3: CASGHQQGSPNEKLFF
size: -; J: TRBJ1-2; D: TRBD1; V: TRBV18; DNA: TGTGCCAGCTTTCGCGACAGGGGCGATGGCTACACCTTC; CDR3: CASFRDRGDGYTF
size: many; J: TRBJ1-1; D: -; V: TRBV12-3/TRBV12-4; DNA: TGTGCCAGCAGTTTGGCCGGGGAAGCTTTCTTT; CDR3: CASSLAGEAFF
size: few; J: TRBJ2-7; D: TRBD2; V: TRBV11-2; DNA: TGTGCCAGCAGCTTAGGCCTAGCGACGGGGGGCGAGCAGTACTTC; CDR3: CASSLGLATGGEQYF
size: few; J: TRBJ2-4; D: -; V: TRBV7-8; DNA: TGTGCCAGCAGCTTAGCGCCTTCCGGGCCGGGGTACTTC; CDR3: CASSLAPSGPGYF
size: -; J: TRBJ2-5; D: TRBD2; V: TRBV4-2; DNA: TGTGCCAGCAGCCAAGATGGGGTAGCGGGGGCCCAAGAGACCCAGTACTTC; CDR3: CASSQDGVAGAQETQYF
size: -; J: TRBJ2-1; D: TRBD2; V: TRBV12-5; DNA: TGTGCTAGCCATCCACGGGAGGTTGTGGTGGACAATGAGCAGTTCTTC; CDR3: CASHPREVVVDNEQFF
size: few; J: TRBJ1-3; D: -; V: TRBV20-1; DNA: TGCAGTGCTAGAGATCCCAGGCTCGGTATTGGAAACACCATATATTTT; CDR3: CSARDPRLGIGNTIYF
size: -; J: TRBJ1-5; D: -; V: TRBV6-2/TRBV6-3; DNA: TGTGCCAGCAGTTACAGGGGAACAGGCAATCAGCCCCAGCATTTT; CDR3: CASSYRGTGNQPQHF
size: -; J: TRBJ2-5; D: -; V: TRBV7-8; DNA: TGTGCCAGCAGCATAGAAAGGCGGCAAGAGACCCAGTACTTC; CDR3: CASSIERRQETQYF
size: few; J: TRBJ2-7; D: -; V: TRBV5-5; DNA: TGTGCCAGCAGCTTGAACGGATTGTACTACGAGCAGTACTTC; CDR3: CASSLNGLYYEQYF
size: few; J: TRBJ2-5; D: -; V: TRBV3-1; DNA: TGTGCCAGCAGCCAAGAAGGACCCTCCAAGGCAGAGACCCAGTACTTC; CDR3: CASSQEGPSKAETQYF
size: -; J: TRBJ2-1; D: TRBD2; V: TRBV20-1; DNA: TGCAGTGCTAGAGATCTAACCGGGAGGGACCCCTACAATGAGCAGTTCTTC; CDR3: CSARDLTGRDPYNEQFF
size: few; J: TRBJ1-2; D: TRBD1; V: TRBV20-1; DNA: TGCAGTGCTAGAGACCCGACAGGGGGGTATGGCTACACCTTC; CDR3: CSARDPTGGYGYTF
size: -; J: TRBJ1-1; D: TRBD1; V: TRBV5-6; DNA: TGTGCCAGCAGCTGGGACAGCCTTGAAGCTTTCTTT; CDR3: CASSWDSLEAFF